These 13 T cell receptor beta chains originate from one sample sequenced in a study of CD8 T cells in Susac syndrome. When the RNA was reverse transcribed, random hexamers were used with an input of 0.5 to 1 ug. TCRdb fed the immunoSEQ multiplex PCR reads into MiXCR, producing one record per CDR3 protein. The table lists 100,000 to 150,000 distinct CDR3 sequences, approximately 79% of them singletons. The sequenced material came from CD8+ T cells from PBMCs. These receptors originate from a human donor with multiple sclerosis.

J is TRBJ1-5 and V is TRBV18; a weak D match, TRBD1 (5 bases). Trimming took 1 base from V and 6 from J, leaving 10 bases between them. Germline V CDR1 and CDR2: KGHSH, LQKENI. This CDR3 comprises 14 residues. CDR3 sequence: CASSPRGASQPQHF. The DNA of the CDR3 is TGTGCCAGCTCACCACGTGGGGCATCTCAGCCCCAGCATTTT.

The genes are TRBV4-1 and TRBJ2-3, with D possibly TRBD2 on 7 matching bases. The CDR3 contains 18 residues. Germline CDR1 and CDR2: MGHRA and YSYEKL. Trimming cost V 4 bases and J 0 bases, with 20 bases left between them. In DNA, the CDR3 is TGCGCCAGCAGCCCTCCCGAGTCGGGGGGCCATAGCACAGATACGCAGTATTTT. Protein: CASSPPESGGHSTDTQYF.

The chain carries TRBV19 and TRBJ2-1, with 7 nucleotides matching TRBD2. The V and J ends lost 7 bases and 8 bases, in that order; junction bases with no gene match: 8. This CDR3 contains 13 residues. Germline CDR1 and CDR2: LNHDA and SQIVND (reference sequence). The CDR3 spells CASTQTSNHEQFF. CDR3 coding DNA: TGTGCCAGTACCCAGACTAGCAACCATGAGCAGTTCTTC.

The J gene is TRBJ1-1, the V gene TRBV6-5; possible D gene TRBD1, 6 bases. The CDR3 covers 15 residues. In germline, CDR1 is MNHEY, CDR2 SVGAGI. Trimming cost V 10 bases and J 1 base, with 19 bases left between them. This CDR3 reads CATSGILDRNTEAFF. The CDR3 nucleotides are TGTGCCACCTCGGGCATTTTGGACAGGAACACTGAAGCTTTCTTT.

This clonotype is a singleton in its sample. The chain has TRBV7-9 and TRBJ2-2; D assignment may be TRBD1 or TRBD2 (5 bases each). CDR1 is SEHNR, CDR2 FQNEAQ, per germline (reference sequence). The CDR3 runs 13 residues. V was cut by 5 bases and J by 7 bases, with 11 bases left in between. CDR3 in amino acids: CASSDGGFGELFF. In DNA form, the CDR3 reads TGTGCCAGCAGCGATGGGGGTTTCGGGGAGCTGTTTTTT.

This clonotype was counted once. The gene calls are TRBV13 and TRBJ1-2; possible D gene TRBD1, 5 bases. Trimming cost V 3 bases and J 4 bases, with 18 bases left between them. Germline values: CDR1 PRHDT, CDR2 FYEKMQ (reference sequence). The CDR3 sequence is 16 residues long. The DNA of the CDR3 is TGTGCCAGCAGCTTTAGCCAGGGCCCACCAGGCTATGGCTACACCTTC. Protein sequence: CASSFSQGPPGYGYTF.

The chain links TRBV5-4 to TRBJ2-1, with 7 bases fitting TRBD2. V lost 3 bases and J lost 2; bases outside the gene matches: 5. CDR1 is SGHNT, CDR2 YYREEE, per germline (reference sequence). The CDR3 has 15 residues. CDR3 DNA: TGTGCCAGCAGCTGGGGGAGGGCCCCCTACAATGAGCAGTTCTTC. As protein: CASSWGRAPYNEQFF.

This clonotype came up once. The J gene is TRBJ2-1, the V gene TRBV20-1; 7 nucleotides match TRBD2. The CDR3 has 16 residues. Trimming took 0 bases from V and 1 from J; bases not matched to a gene: 6. In germline, CDR1 is DFQATT, CDR2 SNEGSKA (reference sequence). The CDR3 DNA reads as TGCAGTGCTAGAGATCTGGGAGCGGGGTCCTACAATGAGCAGTTCTTC. Amino acid sequence: CSARDLGAGSYNEQFF.

V is TRBV6-5 and J is TRBJ2-1; D perhaps matches TRBD2 (5 bases). Between the trimmed V and J ends, which lost 10 bases and 0 bases, there was a span of 13 bases. The germline CDR1 and CDR2 sequences are MNHEY and SVGAGI. The CDR3 runs to 14 residues. In DNA, the CDR3 is TGTGCCACTTCACTAGGGAGCTCCTACAATGAGCAGTTCTTC. Translated: CATSLGSSYNEQFF.

The rearrangement joins TRBV19 to TRBJ2-2; 7 positions agree with TRBD1. Germline CDR1 is LNHDA and CDR2 is SQIVND (reference sequence). The CDR3 consists of 16 residues. V dropped 3 bases and J dropped 0; count of bases not matched to a gene: 4. DNA for the CDR3: TGTGCCAGTAGTATTTTCGGGACAGCGAACACCGGGGAGCTGTTTTTT. As protein: CASSIFGTANTGELFF.

The rearrangement links TRBV15 to TRBJ2-3; D is unresolved. The CDR3 loop spans 14 amino acids. V lost 0 bases to trimming and J lost 1 base, with 5 bases between them. In germline, CDR1 is LNHNV, CDR2 YYDKDF (reference sequence). The CDR3 DNA reads as TGTGCCACCAGCAGAGATGAGGGCACAGATACGCAGTATTTT. It is translated as CATSRDEGTDTQYF.

This chain links TRBV20-1 with TRBJ2-1; a weak D match, TRBD2 (6 bases). The CDR3 covers 15 residues. Germline V CDR1 and CDR2: DFQATT, SNEGSKA (reference sequence). V was cut by 0 bases and J by 1 base, with 10 bases left in between. The CDR3 spells CSARDTSRSYNEQFF. CDR3 sequence (DNA): TGCAGTGCTAGAGATACTAGCCGGTCCTACAATGAGCAGTTCTTC.

This clonotype occurred once. The rearrangement uses TRBV6-5 and TRBJ1-2, with unresolved D. V lost 2 bases and J 4 bases, leaving 17 bases between the germline ends. The germline gives CDR1 MNHEY, CDR2 SVGAGI. The CDR3 runs to 16 residues. The CDR3 sequence is CASSYPNSAVSYGYTF. DNA of the CDR3: TGTGCCAGCAGTTACCCGAACAGCGCGGTATCCTATGGCTACACCTTC.